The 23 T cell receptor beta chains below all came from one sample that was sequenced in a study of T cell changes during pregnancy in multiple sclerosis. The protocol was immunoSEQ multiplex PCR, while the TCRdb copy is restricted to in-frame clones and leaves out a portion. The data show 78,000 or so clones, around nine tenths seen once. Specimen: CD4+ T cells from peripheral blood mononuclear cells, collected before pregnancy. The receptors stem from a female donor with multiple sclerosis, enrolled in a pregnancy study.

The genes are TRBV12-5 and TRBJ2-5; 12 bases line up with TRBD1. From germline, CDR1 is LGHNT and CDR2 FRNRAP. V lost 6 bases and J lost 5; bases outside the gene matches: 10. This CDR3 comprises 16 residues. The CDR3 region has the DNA TGTGCTAGTGGACGGGGGACAGGGGGCGCCGGGGAGACCCAGTACTTC. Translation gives CASGRGTGGAGETQYF.

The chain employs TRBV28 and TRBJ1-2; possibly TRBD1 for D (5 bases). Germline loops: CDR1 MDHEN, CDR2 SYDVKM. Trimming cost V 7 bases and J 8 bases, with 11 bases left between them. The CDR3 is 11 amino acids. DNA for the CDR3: TGTGCCAGCACCGGGGCGGGGGGCTACACCTTC. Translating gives CASTGAGGYTF.

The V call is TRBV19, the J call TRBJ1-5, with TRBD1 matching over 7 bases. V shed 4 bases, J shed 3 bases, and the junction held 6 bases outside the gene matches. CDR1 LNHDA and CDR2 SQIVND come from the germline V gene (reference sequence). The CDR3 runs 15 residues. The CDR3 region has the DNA TGTGCCAGTAGTAGACAGGGTTTGGACAATCAGCCCCAGCATTTT. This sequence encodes CASSRQGLDNQPQHF.

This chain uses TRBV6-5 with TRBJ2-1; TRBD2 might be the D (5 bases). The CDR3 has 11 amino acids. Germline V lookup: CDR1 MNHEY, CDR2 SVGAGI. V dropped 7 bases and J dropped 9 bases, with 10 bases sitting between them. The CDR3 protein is CASMNRGEQFF. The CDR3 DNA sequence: TGTGCCAGCATGAACCGGGGTGAGCAGTTCTTC.

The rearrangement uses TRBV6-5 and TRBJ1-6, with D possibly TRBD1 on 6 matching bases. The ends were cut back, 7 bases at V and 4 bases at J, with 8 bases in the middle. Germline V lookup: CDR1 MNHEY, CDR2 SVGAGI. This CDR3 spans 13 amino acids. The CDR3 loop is CASMTGYNSPLHF. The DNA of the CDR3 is TGTGCCAGCATGACAGGTTATAATTCACCCCTCCACTTT.

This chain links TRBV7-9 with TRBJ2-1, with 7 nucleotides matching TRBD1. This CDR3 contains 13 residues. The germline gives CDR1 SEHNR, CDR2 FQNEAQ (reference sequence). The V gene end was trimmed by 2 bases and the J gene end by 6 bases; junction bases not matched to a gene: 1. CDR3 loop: CASSLSGGNEQFF. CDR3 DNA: TGTGCCAGCAGCTTATCAGGGGGCAATGAGCAGTTCTTC.

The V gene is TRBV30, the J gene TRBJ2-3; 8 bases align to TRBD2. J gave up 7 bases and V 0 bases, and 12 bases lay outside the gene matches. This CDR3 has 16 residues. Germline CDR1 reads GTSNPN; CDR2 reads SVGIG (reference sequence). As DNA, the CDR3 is TGTGCCTGGAGTGTTGGTATCGCGGGAGGCGCAAATACGCAGTATTTT. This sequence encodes CAWSVGIAGGANTQYF.

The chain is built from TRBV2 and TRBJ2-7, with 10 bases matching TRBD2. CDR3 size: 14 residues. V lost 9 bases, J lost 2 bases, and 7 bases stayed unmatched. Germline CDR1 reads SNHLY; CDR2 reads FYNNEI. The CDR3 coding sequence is TGTGCCAGTAAGAGCGGGAGGGGTCCCTACGAGCAGTACTTC. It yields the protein CASKSGRGPYEQYF.

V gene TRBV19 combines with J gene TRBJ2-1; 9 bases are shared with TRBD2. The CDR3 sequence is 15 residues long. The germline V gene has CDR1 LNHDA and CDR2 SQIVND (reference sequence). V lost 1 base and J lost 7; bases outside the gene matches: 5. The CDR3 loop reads CASSIGSGGTNEQFF. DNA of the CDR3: TGTGCCAGTAGTATAGGGAGCGGGGGGACGAATGAGCAGTTCTTC.

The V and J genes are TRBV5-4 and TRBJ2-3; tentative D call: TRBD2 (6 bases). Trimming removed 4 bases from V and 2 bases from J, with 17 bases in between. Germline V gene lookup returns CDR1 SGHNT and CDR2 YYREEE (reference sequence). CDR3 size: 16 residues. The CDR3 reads CASSNLGRGDTDTQYF. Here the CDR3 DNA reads TGTGCCAGCAGCAACCTAGGGCGGGGAGACACAGATACGCAGTATTTT.

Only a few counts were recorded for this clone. The CDR3: CASSTPRVAKDEQFF. CDR3 nucleotide sequence: TGTGCCAGCAGCACCCCCCGAGTAGCTAAGGATGAGCAGTTCTTC. The chain links TRBV2 to TRBJ2-1, with D unclear. Trimming pared 6 bases from V and 8 bases from J, leaving 20 bases between. CDR1 is SNHLY, CDR2 FYNNEI, per germline. The CDR3 spans 15 residues.

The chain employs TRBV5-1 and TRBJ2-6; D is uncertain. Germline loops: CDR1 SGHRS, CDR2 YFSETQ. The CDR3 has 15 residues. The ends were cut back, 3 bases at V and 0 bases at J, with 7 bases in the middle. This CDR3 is CASSSDSSGANVLTF. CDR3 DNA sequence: TGCGCCAGCAGCTCCGACTCCTCTGGGGCCAACGTCCTGACTTTC.

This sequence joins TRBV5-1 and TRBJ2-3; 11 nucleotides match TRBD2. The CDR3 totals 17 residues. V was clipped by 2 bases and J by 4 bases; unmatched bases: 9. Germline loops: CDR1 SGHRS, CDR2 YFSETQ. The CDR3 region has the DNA TGCGCCAGCAGCTTAGGTTCTAGCGGGGGGATCGCAGATACGCAGTATTTT. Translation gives CASSLGSSGGIADTQYF.

The CDR3 bases are TGTGCCAGCAGCAGCCCGGGACAGACAAGCAATCAGCCCCAGCATTTT. Translated, it gives CASSSPGQTSNQPQHF. The rearrangement links TRBV28 to TRBJ1-5, with 7 bases aligning to TRBD1. V shed 6 bases and J 1 base; nucleotides not matched to a gene: 9. The CDR3 totals 16 residues. The germline V gene has CDR1 MDHEN and CDR2 SYDVKM.

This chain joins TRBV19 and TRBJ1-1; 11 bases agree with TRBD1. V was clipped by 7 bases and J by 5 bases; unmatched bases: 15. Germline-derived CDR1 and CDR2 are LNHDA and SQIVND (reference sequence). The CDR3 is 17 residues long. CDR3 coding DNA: TGTGCCAGTACCCCGGGACAGGGGGAATCTTTTGGAACTGAAGCTTTCTTT. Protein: CASTPGQGESFGTEAFF. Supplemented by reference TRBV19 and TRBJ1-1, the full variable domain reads DGGITQSPKYLFRKEGQNVTLSCEQNLNHDAMYWYRQDPGQGLRLIYYSQIVNDFQKGDIAEGYSVSREKKESFPLTVTSAQKNPTAFYLCASTPGQGESFGTEAFFGQGTRLTVV.

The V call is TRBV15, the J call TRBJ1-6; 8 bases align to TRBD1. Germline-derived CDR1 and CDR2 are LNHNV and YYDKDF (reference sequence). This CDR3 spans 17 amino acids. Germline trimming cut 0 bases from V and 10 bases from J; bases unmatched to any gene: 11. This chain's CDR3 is CATSREGFRAGGSPLHF. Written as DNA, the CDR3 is TGTGCCACCAGCAGAGAAGGGTTTAGGGCAGGGGGCTCACCCCTCCACTTT.

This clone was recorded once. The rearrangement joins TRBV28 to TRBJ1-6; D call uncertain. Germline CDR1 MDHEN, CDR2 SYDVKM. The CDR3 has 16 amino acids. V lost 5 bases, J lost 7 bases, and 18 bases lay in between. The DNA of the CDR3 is TGTGCCAGCAGTCCCCCACTGGTGGGCCTAAATTCACCCCTCCACTTT. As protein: CASSPPLVGLNSPLHF.

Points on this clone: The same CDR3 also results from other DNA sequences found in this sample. The CDR3 DNA is TGTGCCAGCAGCTTAGGCACAGGGAACACTGAAGCTTTCTTT. It specifies CASSLGTGNTEAFF. The chain joins TRBV7-2 to TRBJ1-1; TRBD1 might be the D (5 bases). Germline-derived CDR1 and CDR2 are SGHTA and FQGNSA. Between the trimmed V and J ends, which lost 1 base and 1 base, there was a span of 7 bases. CDR3 length equals 14 residues.

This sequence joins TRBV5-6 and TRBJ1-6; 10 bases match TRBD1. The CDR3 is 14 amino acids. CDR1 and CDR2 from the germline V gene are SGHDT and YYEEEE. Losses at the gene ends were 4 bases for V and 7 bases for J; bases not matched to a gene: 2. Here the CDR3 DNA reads TGTGCCAGCAGCCCGGGACAGGGGAATTCACCCCTCCACTTT. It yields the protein CASSPGQGNSPLHF.

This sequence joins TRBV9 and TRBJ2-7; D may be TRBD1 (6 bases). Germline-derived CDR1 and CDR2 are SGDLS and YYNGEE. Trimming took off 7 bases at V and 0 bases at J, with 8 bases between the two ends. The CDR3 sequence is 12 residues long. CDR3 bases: TGTGCCAGCCAGGGGTCCTCCTACGAGCAGTACTTC. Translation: CASQGSSYEQYF.

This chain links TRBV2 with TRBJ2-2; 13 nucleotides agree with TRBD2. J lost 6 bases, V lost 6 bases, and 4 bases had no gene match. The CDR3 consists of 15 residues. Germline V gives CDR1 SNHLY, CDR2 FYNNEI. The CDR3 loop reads CASRLAGGPSGELFF. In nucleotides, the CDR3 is TGTGCCAGCAGACTAGCGGGGGGGCCGTCCGGGGAGCTGTTTTTT.

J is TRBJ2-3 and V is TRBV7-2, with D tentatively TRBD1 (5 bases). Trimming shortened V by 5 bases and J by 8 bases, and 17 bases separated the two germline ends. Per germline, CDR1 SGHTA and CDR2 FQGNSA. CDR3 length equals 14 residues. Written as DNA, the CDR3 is TGTGCCAGCAGCCAACTGCAGGGTCGAGGTACGCAGTATTTT. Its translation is CASSQLQGRGTQYF.

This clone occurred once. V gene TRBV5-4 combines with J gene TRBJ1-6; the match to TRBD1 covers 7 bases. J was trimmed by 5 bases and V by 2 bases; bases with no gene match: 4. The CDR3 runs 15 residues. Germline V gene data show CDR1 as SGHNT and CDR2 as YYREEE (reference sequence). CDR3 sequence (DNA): TGTGCCAGCAGCTTCAGACAGGGAAATAATTCACCCCTCCACTTT. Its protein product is CASSFRQGNNSPLHF.